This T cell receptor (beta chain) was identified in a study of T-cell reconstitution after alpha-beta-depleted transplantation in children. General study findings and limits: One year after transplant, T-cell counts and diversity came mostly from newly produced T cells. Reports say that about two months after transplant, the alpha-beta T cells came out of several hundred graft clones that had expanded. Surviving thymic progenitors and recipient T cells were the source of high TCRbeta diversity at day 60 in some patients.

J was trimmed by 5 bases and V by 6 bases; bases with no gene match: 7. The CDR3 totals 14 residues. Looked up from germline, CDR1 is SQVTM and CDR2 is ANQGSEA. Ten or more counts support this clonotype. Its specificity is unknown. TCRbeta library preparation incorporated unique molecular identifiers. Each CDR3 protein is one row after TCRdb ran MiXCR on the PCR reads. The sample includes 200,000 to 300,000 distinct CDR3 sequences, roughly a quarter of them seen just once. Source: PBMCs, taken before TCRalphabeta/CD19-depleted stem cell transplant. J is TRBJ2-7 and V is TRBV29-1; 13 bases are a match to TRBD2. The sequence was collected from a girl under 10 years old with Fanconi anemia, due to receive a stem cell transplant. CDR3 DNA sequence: TGCAGCGTGGTTGGGACTAGCGGGGTCCACGAGCAGTACTTC. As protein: CSVVGTSGVHEQYF.